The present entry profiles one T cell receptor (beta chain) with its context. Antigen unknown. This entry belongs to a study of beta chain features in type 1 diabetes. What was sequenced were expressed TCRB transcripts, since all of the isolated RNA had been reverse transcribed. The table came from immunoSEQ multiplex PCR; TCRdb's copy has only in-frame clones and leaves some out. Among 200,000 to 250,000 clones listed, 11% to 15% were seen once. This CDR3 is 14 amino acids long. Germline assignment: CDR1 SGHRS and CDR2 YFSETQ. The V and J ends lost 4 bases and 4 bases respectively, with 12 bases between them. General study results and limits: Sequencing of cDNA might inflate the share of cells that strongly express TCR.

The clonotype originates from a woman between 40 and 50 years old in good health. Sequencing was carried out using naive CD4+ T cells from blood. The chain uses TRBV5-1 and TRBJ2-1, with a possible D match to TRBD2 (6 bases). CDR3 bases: TGCGCCAGCAGCACCGGGACTCCTTACAATGAGCAGTTCTTC. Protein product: CASSTGTPYNEQFF.